This TCR beta chain was recorded in a study of blood T cell repertoires in COVID-19. This clone was seen more than once but under ten times. Some clones are missing from TCRdb's copy, which holds only in-frame ones; the method was immunoSEQ multiplex PCR. This sample has under 200,000 clones, with approximately 80% found just once. With 10 bases clipped from V and 10 bases from J, the junction kept 11 bases outside the gene matches. The germline V gene has CDR1 LNHDA and CDR2 SQIVND (reference sequence). The CDR3 length is 14 residues. J is TRBJ1-6 and V is TRBV19, with 9 bases aligning to TRBD1. Material for sequencing was PBMCs or T cells enriched from blood (not recorded which). This TCR derives from an older woman who had recovered from COVID-19. CDR3 residues: CATRTGTGRSPLHF. CDR3 nucleotide sequence: TGTGCCACCCGAACCGGGACAGGGAGGTCACCCCTCCACTTT.